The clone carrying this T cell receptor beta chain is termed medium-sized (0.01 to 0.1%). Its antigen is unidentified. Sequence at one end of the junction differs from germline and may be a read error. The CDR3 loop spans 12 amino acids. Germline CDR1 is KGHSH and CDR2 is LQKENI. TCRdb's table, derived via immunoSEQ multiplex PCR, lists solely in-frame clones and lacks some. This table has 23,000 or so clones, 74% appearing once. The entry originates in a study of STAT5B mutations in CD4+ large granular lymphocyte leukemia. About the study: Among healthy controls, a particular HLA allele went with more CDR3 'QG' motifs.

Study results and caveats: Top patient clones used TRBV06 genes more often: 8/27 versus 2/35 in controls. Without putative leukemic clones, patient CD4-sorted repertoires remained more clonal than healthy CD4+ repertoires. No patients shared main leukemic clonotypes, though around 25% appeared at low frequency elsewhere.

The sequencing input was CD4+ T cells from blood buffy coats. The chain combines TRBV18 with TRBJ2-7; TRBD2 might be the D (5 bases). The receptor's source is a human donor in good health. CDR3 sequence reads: CASSPEGYGQYF. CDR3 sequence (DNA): TGTGCCAGCTCACCCGAGGGCTACGGGCAGTACTTC. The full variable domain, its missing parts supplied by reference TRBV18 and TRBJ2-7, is NAGVMQNPRHLVRRRGQEARLRCSPMKGHSHVYWYRQLPEEGLKFMVYLQKENIIDESGMPKERFSAEFPKEGPSILRIQQVVRGDSAAYFCASSPEGYGQYFGPGTRLTVT.